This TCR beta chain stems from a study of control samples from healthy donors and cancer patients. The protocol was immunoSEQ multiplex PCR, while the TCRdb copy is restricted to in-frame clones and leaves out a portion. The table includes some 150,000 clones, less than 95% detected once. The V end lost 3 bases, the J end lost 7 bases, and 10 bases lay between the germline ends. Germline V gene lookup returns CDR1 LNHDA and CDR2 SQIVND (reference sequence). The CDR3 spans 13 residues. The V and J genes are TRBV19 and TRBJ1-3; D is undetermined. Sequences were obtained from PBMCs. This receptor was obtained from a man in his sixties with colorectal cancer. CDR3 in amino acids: CASSISDRNTIYF. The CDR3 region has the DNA TGTGCCAGTAGTATTTCCGACCGGAACACCATATATTTT.